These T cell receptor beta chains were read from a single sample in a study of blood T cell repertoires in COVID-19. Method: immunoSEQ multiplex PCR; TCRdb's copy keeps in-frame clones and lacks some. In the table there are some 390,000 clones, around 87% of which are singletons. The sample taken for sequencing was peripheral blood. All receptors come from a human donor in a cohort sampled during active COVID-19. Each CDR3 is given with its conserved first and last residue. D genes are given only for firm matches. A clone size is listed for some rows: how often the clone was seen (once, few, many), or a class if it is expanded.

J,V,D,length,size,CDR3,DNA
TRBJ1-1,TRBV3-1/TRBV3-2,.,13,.,CASSQARGNEAFF,TGTGCCAGCAGCCAAGCACGGGGGAATGAAGCTTTCTTT
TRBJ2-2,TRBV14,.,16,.,CASSQSRQANTGELFF,TGTGCCAGCAGCCAAAGTCGGCAGGCGAACACCGGGGAGCTGTTTTTT
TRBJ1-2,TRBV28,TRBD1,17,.,CASSSLLDRGGYYGYTF,TGTGCCAGCAGTTCCCTACTTGACAGGGGGGGATACTATGGCTACACCTTC
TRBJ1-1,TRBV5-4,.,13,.,CASSSPGGEEAFF,TGTGCCAGCAGCTCACCGGGAGGAGAGGAAGCTTTCTTT
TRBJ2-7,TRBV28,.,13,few,CASKAGLTYEQYF,TGTGCCAGCAAAGCGGGTTTAACCTACGAGCAGTACTTC
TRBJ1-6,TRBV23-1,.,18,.,CASGLGLGNTVGNSPLHF,TGCGCCAGCGGCCTGGGGCTCGGAAATACAGTGGGAAATTCACCCCTCCACTTT
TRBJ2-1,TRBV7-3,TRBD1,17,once,CASSLKGDRWQGNEQFF,TGTGCCAGCAGCTTAAAAGGGGACAGGTGGCAGGGGAATGAGCAGTTCTTC
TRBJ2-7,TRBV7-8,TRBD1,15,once,CASSPRDRVRREQYF,TGTGCCAGCAGCCCCCGGGACAGGGTTCGGCGCGAGCAGTACTTC
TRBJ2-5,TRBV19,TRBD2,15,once,CASSGTSGGEETQYF,TGTGCCAGCAGTGGGACTAGCGGGGGAGAGGAGACCCAGTACTTC
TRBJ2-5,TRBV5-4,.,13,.,CASSTRGKETQYF,TGTGCCAGCAGCACCCGGGGGAAAGAGACCCAGTACTTC
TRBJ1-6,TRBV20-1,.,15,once,CSASPGSSYNSPLHF,TGCAGTGCTAGTCCGGGGAGCTCCTATAATTCACCCCTCCACTTT
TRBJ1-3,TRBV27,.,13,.,CASSPTDGNTIYF,TGTGCCAGCAGCCCGACAGATGGAAACACCATATATTTT
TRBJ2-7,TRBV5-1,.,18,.,CASSLGAGQTSSGYEQYF,TGCGCCAGCAGCTTGGGGGCAGGGCAAACCTCCTCAGGCTACGAGCAGTACTTC
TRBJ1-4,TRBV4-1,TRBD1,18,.,CASSHPGRQGASNEKLFF,TGCGCCAGCAGTCATCCCGGCCGACAGGGGGCGAGTAATGAAAAACTGTTTTTT
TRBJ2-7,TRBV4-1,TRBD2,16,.,CASSQVLTGGTYEQYF,TGCGCCAGCAGCCAAGTCCTCACGGGGGGAACCTACGAGCAGTACTTC
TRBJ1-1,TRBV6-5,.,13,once,CASSRQIGTEAFF,TGTGCCAGCAGTCGACAGATCGGGACTGAAGCTTTCTTT
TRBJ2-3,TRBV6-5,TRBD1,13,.,CASNERQGSTQYF,TGTGCCAGCAACGAAAGACAGGGAAGTACGCAGTATTTT
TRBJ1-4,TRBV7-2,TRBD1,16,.,CASSLNTGGTNEKLFF,TGTGCCAGCAGCCTAAATACAGGGGGAACTAATGAAAAACTGTTTTTT
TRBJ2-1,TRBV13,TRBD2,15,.,CASSPRGGRYNEQFF,TGTGCCAGCAGCCCGCGGGGGGGCAGATACAATGAGCAGTTCTTC
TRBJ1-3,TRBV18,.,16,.,CASSPRDRSSGNTIYF,TGTGCCAGCTCACCTAGAGACAGGAGCTCTGGAAACACCATATATTTT
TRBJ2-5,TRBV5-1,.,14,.,CASSLDSTQETQYF,TGCGCCAGCAGCTTGGACAGCACCCAAGAGACCCAGTACTTC
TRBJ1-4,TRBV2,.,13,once,CASSGRENEKLFF,TGTGCCAGCAGTGGGAGGGAGAATGAAAAACTGTTTTTT
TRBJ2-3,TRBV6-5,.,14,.,CASNPGGRPDTQYF,TGTGCCAGCAACCCTGGGGGGAGGCCAGATACGCAGTATTTT
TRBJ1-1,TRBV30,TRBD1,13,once,CAWSRQGNTEAFF,TGTGCCTGGAGCCGACAGGGGAACACTGAAGCTTTCTTT
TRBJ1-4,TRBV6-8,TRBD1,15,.,CASNQRQGGNEKLFF,TGTGCCAGCAACCAACGACAGGGGGGGAATGAAAAACTGTTTTTT
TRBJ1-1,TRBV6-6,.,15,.,CASSHPLEGQTEAFF,TGTGCCAGCAGTCACCCGCTTGAAGGACAGACTGAAGCTTTCTTT
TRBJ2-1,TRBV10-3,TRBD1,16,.,CAISGAGRGTYNEQFF,TGTGCCATCAGTGGGGCGGGCAGGGGGACCTACAATGAGCAGTTCTTC
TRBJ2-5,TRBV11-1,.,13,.,CASSLGTQETQYF,TGTGCCAGCAGCTTAGGCACTCAAGAGACCCAGTACTTC
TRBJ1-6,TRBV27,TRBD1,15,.,CASSFRDRANSPLHF,TGTGCCAGCAGTTTCAGGGACAGGGCTAATTCACCCCTCCACTTT
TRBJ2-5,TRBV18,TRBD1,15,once,CASSPDRGQGETQYF,TGTGCCAGCTCACCCGACAGGGGGCAGGGAGAGACCCAGTACTTC
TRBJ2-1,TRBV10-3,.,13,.,CAIASDPRNEQFF,TGTGCCATCGCTAGCGATCCGCGCAATGAGCAGTTCTTC
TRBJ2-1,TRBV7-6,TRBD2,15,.,CASRLGPGLNNEQFF,TGTGCCAGCAGGTTGGGGCCGGGACTAAACAATGAGCAGTTCTTC
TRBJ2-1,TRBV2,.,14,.,CASSRGTRPNEQFF,TGTGCCAGCAGCAGAGGTACTAGGCCCAATGAGCAGTTCTTC
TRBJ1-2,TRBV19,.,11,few,CATRVNYGYTF,TGTGCCACCAGGGTTAACTATGGCTACACCTTC
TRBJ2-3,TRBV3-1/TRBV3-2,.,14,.,CASSQGLVADTQYF,TGTGCCAGCAGCCAAGGACTAGTCGCAGATACGCAGTATTTT
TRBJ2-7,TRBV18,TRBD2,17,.,CASSPETSGRAIHEQYF,TGTGCCAGCTCACCAGAGACTAGCGGGAGGGCCATCCACGAGCAGTACTTC
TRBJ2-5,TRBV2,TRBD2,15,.,CASSGISGRGETQYF,TGTGCCAGCAGTGGTATTAGCGGGAGGGGAGAGACCCAGTACTTC
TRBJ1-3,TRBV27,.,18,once,CASSLTLRGANSGNTIYF,TGTGCCAGCAGTTTAACTTTACGGGGGGCGAACTCTGGAAACACCATATATTTT
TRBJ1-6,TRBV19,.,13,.,CASSSTYNSPLHF,TGTGCCAGTAGTTCCACATATAATTCACCCCTCCACTTT
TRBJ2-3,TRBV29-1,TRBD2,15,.,CSTQGPTSGRDTQYF,TGCAGCACCCAGGGGCCGACTAGCGGGAGAGATACGCAGTATTTT
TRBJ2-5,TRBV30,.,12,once,CAWSVTGETQYF,TGTGCCTGGAGTGTAACTGGAGAGACCCAGTACTTC
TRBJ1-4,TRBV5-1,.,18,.,CASSLSAAGPGLNEKLFF,TGCGCCAGCAGCTTGTCAGCGGCAGGCCCCGGGTTAAATGAAAAACTGTTTTTT
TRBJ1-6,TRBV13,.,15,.,CASSLGGGEDSPLHF,TGTGCCAGCAGCTTAGGCGGAGGGGAGGATTCACCCCTCCACTTT
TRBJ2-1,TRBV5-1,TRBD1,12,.,CASRPQGDEQFF,TGCGCCAGCAGACCACAGGGGGATGAGCAGTTCTTC
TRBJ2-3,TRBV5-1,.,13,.,CASSLDGTDTQYF,TGCGCCAGCAGCTTGGACGGTACAGATACGCAGTATTTT
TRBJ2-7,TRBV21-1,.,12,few,CASSKYSYEQYF,TGTGCCAGCAGCAAATACTCCTACGAGCAGTACTTC
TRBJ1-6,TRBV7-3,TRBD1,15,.,CASSSSGTGNSPLHF,TGTGCCAGCAGCTCCTCCGGGACAGGCAATTCACCCCTCCACTTT
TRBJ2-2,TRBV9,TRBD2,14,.,CASRGLANTGELFF,TGTGCCAGCAGAGGACTAGCGAACACCGGGGAGCTGTTTTTT
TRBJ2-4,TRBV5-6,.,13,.,CASSSHAVNIQYF,TGTGCCAGCAGCTCGCACGCGGTAAACATTCAGTACTTC
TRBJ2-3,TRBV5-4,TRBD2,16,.,CASSPPDSGGTDTQYF,TGTGCCAGCAGCCCGCCCGATAGCGGGGGTACAGATACGCAGTATTTT
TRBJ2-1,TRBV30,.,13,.,CAWTGLTYNEQFF,TGTGCCTGGACAGGTTTAACCTACAATGAGCAGTTCTTC